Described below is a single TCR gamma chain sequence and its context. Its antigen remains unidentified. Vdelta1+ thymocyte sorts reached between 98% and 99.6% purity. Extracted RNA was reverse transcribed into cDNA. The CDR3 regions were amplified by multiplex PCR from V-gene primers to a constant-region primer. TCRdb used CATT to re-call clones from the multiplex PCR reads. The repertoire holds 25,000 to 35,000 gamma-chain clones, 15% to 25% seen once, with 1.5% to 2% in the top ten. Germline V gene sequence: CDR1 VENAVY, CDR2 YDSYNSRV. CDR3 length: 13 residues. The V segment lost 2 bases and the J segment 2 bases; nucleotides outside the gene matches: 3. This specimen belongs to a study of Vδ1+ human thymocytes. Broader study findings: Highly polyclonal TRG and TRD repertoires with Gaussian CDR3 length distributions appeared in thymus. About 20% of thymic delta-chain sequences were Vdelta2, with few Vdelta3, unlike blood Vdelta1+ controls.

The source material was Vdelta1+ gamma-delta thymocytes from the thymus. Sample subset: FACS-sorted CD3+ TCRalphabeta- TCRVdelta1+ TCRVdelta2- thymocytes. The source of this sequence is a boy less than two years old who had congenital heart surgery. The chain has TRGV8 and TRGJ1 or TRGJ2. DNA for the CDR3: TGTGCCACCTGGGATACGGATTATTATAAGAAACTCTTT. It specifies CATWDTDYYKKLF.